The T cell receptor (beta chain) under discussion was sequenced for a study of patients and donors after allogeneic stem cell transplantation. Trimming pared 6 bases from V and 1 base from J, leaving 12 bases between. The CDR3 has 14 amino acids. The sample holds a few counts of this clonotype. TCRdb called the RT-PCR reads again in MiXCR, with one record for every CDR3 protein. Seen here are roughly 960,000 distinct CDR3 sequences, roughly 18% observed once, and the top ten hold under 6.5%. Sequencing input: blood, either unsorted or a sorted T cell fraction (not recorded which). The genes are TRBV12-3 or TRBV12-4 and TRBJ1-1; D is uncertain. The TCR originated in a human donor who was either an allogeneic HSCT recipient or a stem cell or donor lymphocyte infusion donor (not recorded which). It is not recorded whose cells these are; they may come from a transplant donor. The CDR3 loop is CASSPSDANTEAFF. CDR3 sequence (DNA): TGTGCCAGCAGCCCCAGTGACGCGAACACTGAAGCTTTCTTT.